The 26 T cell receptor beta chains given below trace back to one sample, sequenced in a study of blood T cell repertoires in COVID-19. Assay: immunoSEQ multiplex PCR; the TCRdb copy retains only in-frame clones and omits some. The sample yields around 250,000 clones, about 82% seen once. Sequencing used PBMCs or T cells enriched from blood (not recorded which). Receptor source: a woman between 45 and 60 years old with acute COVID-19.

This clone was detected only once. The V call is TRBV18, the J call TRBJ1-6; 7 nucleotides align to TRBD1. Germline V gives CDR1 KGHSH, CDR2 LQKENI. Trimming removed 2 bases from V and 13 bases from J; junction bases left unmatched: 8. The CDR3 runs to 14 residues. This chain's CDR3 is CASSPSHQGDPLHF. The DNA of the CDR3 is TGTGCCAGCTCACCAAGTCACCAGGGGGATCCCCTCCACTTT.

Here the CDR3 DNA reads TGTGCCAGCAGCTCGACAGGCTCGAGCGGTCAGCCCCAGCATTTT. Protein: CASSSTGSSGQPQHF. The rearrangement links TRBV7-9 to TRBJ1-5; D is possibly TRBD1 (6 bases). This CDR3 is built from 15 residues. V lost 4 bases, J lost 6 bases, and 16 bases lay in between. Germline assignment: CDR1 SEHNR and CDR2 FQNEAQ (reference sequence).

This sequence joins TRBV10-3 and TRBJ2-1; 7 bases are a match to TRBD1. CDR3 length: 12 residues. The J segment lost 5 bases and the V segment lost 9 bases, leaving 4 bases of the junction unmatched. The germline CDR1 and CDR2 sequences are ENHRY and SYGVKD. Here the CDR3 DNA reads TGTGCCATTAAGGGACAGCACAATGAGCAGTTCTTC. Its translation: CAIKGQHNEQFF.

The V and J genes are TRBV6-1 and TRBJ1-1; TRBD1 agrees at 9 bases. The CDR3 has 14 residues. Germline CDR1 MNHNS, CDR2 SASEGT. V gave up 1 base and J gave up 11 bases; unmatched junction bases: 8. CDR3 residues: CASSEGTGVDRAFF. In DNA form, the CDR3 reads TGTGCCAGCAGTGAAGGGACAGGGGTCGATCGGGCTTTCTTT.

The rearrangement joins TRBV4-1 to TRBJ1-5; unclear D gene. Trimming stripped 2 bases from V and 5 bases from J, with 13 bases between. Germline lookup yields CDR1 MGHRA and CDR2 YSYEKL. CDR3 size: 15 residues. CDR3 region: CASSQMSVGDQPQHF. The CDR3, as DNA: TGCGCCAGCAGCCAAATGTCGGTGGGAGATCAGCCCCAGCATTTT.

This sequence joins TRBV3-1 (or the pseudogene TRBV3-2) and TRBJ2-5, with 8 bases aligning to TRBD1. In germline, CDR1 is LGHDT, CDR2 YNNKEL (reference sequence). With 4 bases clipped from V and 5 bases from J, the junction kept 9 bases outside the gene matches. The CDR3 covers 15 residues. Here the CDR3 DNA reads TGTGCCAGCAGCCCTATCCAGGGGGCATCGGAGACCCAGTACTTC. Protein: CASSPIQGASETQYF.

The V and J genes are TRBV19 and TRBJ2-6; a possible D gene is TRBD1 (6 bases). The germline V gene has CDR1 LNHDA and CDR2 SQIVND (reference sequence). The CDR3 covers 16 residues. Trimming removed 4 bases at V and 2 bases at J, with 12 bases between. CDR3 protein: CASSNYNRAGANVLTF. The CDR3 DNA reads as TGTGCCAGTAGTAACTACAACAGGGCTGGGGCCAACGTCCTGACTTTC.

This clone was detected only once. This chain connects TRBV7-2 to TRBJ1-3; 7 nucleotides align to TRBD1. CDR1 and CDR2 (germline): SGHTA, FQGNSA. V gave up 5 bases and J gave up 4 bases; unmatched junction bases: 5. The CDR3 is 14 amino acids. The CDR3 bases are TGTGCCAGCAGCCCCAGGGGGAGAGGAAACACCATATATTTT. Translated: CASSPRGRGNTIYF. The variable domain in full, completed from reference TRBV7-2 and TRBJ1-3, reads GAGVSQSPSNKVTEKGKDVELRCDPISGHTALYWYRQSLGQGLEFLIYFQGNSAPDKSGLPSDRFSAERTGGSVSTLTIQRTQQEDSAVYLCASSPRGRGNTIYFGEGSWLTVV.

The rearrangement joins TRBV9 to TRBJ1-5; no definite D call. Germline lookup yields CDR1 SGDLS and CDR2 YYNGEE. CDR3 length: 15 residues. Deletions cut 0 bases from V and 5 bases from J, with 12 bases between. CDR3 in amino acids: CASSVGSDGDQPQHF. The CDR3 DNA sequence: TGTGCCAGCAGCGTAGGATCCGACGGAGATCAGCCCCAGCATTTT.

V usage is TRBV4-2 and J usage is TRBJ1-3; TRBD1 aligns across 7 bases. Trimming removed 0 bases from V and 2 bases from J; junction bases left unmatched: 4. This CDR3 contains 16 residues. Germline loops: CDR1 LGHNA, CDR2 YNFKEQ. CDR3 region: CASSQDRQGAGNTIYF. The CDR3 DNA reads TGTGCCAGCAGCCAAGATCGCCAGGGGGCTGGAAACACCATATATTTT.

The rearrangement joins TRBV29-1 to TRBJ2-7, with 7 bases lining up with TRBD2. V dropped 1 base and J dropped 3; count of bases not matched to a gene: 9. The CDR3 is made up of 15 amino acids. Germline V gene data show CDR1 as SQVTM and CDR2 as ANQGSEA. The CDR3 sequence is CSVEASGRGNYEQYF. The CDR3 nucleotides are TGCAGCGTTGAAGCATCAGGGAGGGGAAACTACGAGCAGTACTTC.

V usage is TRBV5-1 and J usage is TRBJ2-3, with 8 bases matching TRBD2. Germline V gene data show CDR1 as SGHRS and CDR2 as YFSETQ. V gave up 5 bases and J gave up 2 bases; unmatched junction bases: 7. The CDR3 is 15 residues long. The CDR3, as DNA: TGCGCCAGCAGGCCGGGGGGGAGCAACACAGATACGCAGTATTTT. As protein: CASRPGGSNTDTQYF. Full variable domain (rest looked up from reference TRBV5-1 and TRBJ2-3): KAGVTQTPRYLIKTRGQQVTLSCSPISGHRSVSWYQQTPGQGLQFLFEYFSETQRNKGNFPGRFSGRQFSNSRSEMNVSTLELGDSALYLCASRPGGSNTDTQYFGPGTRLTVL.

The rearrangement links TRBV9 to TRBJ1-1, with D hard to call. Germline V gene sequence: CDR1 SGDLS, CDR2 YYNGEE. The CDR3 totals 16 residues. With 3 bases removed from V and 3 bases from J, the gap between germline ends came to 18 bases. For the CDR3, the DNA is TGTGCCAGCAGCGCCTTGGACGGAGGTCTTGACACTGAAGCTTTCTTT. Protein product: CASSALDGGLDTEAFF. Supplemented by reference TRBV9 and TRBJ1-1, the full variable domain reads DSGVTQTPKHLITATGQRVTLRCSPRSGDLSVYWYQQSLDQGLQFLIQYYNGEERAKGNILERFSAQQFPDLHSELNLSSLELGDSALYFCASSALDGGLDTEAFFGQGTRLTVV.

The chain couples TRBV5-1 to TRBJ2-5, with D tentatively TRBD2 (5 bases). V was clipped by 1 base and J by 1 base, with 14 bases between them. There are 16 residues in the CDR3. CDR1 SGHRS and CDR2 YFSETQ come from the germline V gene. In nucleotides, the CDR3 is TGCGCCAGCAGCTTGAGCAGACCGGGGTCCCAAGAGACCCAGTACTTC. It yields the protein CASSLSRPGSQETQYF.

The chain employs TRBV27 and TRBJ1-1; 8 bases map to TRBD1. The length of the CDR3 is 13 residues. CDR1 and CDR2 from the germline V gene are MNHEY and SMNVEV (reference sequence). J gave up 5 bases and V 7 bases, and 6 bases lay outside the gene matches. DNA of the CDR3: TGTGCCAGCAAAGCAGGGGGCCGGACTGAAGCTTTCTTT. Translation: CASKAGGRTEAFF.

The chain links TRBV5-1 to TRBJ2-2; 9 bases line up with TRBD2. CDR1 is SGHRS and CDR2 is YFSETQ in the germline V gene. The CDR3 covers 16 residues. V lost 1 base and J lost 6; bases outside the gene matches: 7. Written as DNA, the CDR3 is TGCGCCAGCAGCTTGATGCGGGGGGGCCGTGCCGGGGAGCTGTTTTTT. Its translation is CASSLMRGGRAGELFF.

The chain carries TRBV13 and TRBJ1-2, with 10 positions matching TRBD1. Germline V CDR1 and CDR2: PRHDT, FYEKMQ (reference sequence). This CDR3 contains 16 residues. After removal of 5 bases from V and 9 bases from J, the junction contained 15 bases not matched to a gene. In DNA form, the CDR3 reads TGTGCCAGCAGCCCGCCGGGACAGGGGTCGGAAAATAGCTACACCTTC. Translation gives CASSPPGQGSENSYTF.

This clone appeared a few times. The gene calls are TRBV5-4 and TRBJ2-7, with 7 bases fitting TRBD1. The CDR3 spans 16 residues. With 1 base clipped from V and 7 bases from J, the junction kept 14 bases outside the gene matches. Germline CDR1 reads SGHNT; CDR2 reads YYREEE (reference sequence). CDR3 in amino acids: CASSLSSGRGRGEQYF. The CDR3 nucleotides read TGTGCCAGCAGCTTGTCTTCGGGCAGGGGGAGAGGTGAGCAGTACTTC.

The table lists this clone with a count of one. This sample includes further DNA sequences coding for the same CDR3. The chain uses TRBV6-2 or TRBV6-3 and TRBJ1-5, with D tentatively TRBD1 (5 bases). Trimming left V 5 bases short and J 0 bases short, with 11 bases between. This CDR3 is 15 amino acids long. Germline V gene lookup returns CDR1 MNHEY and CDR2 SVGEGT. The CDR3 spells CASSLTGGSNQPQHF. The CDR3 nucleotides read TGTGCCAGCAGTCTGACGGGGGGTAGCAATCAGCCCCAGCATTTT.

This chain connects TRBV4-3 to TRBJ1-2, with D unresolved. This CDR3 region has 15 residues. CDR1 LGHNA and CDR2 YSLEER come from the germline V gene. The V gene lost 0 bases and the J gene lost 9 bases, with 17 bases spanning the gap. The CDR3 region has the DNA TGCGCCAGCAGCCAAGAATGGCAGGCGGCGGGGAGCTACACCTTC. It codes for CASSQEWQAAGSYTF.

A single count supports this clone. Other DNA sequences within the sample encode an identical CDR3. This chain connects TRBV5-1 to TRBJ1-1; the D gene is possibly TRBD1 (5 bases). The CDR3 runs 15 residues. The germline V gene encodes CDR1 SGHRS and CDR2 YFSETQ. The germline V and J ends were trimmed by 0 bases and 4 bases, with 13 bases remaining between them. The CDR3: CASSLAGRVGTEAFF. The CDR3 DNA reads as TGCGCCAGCAGCTTGGCCGGCAGGGTGGGCACTGAAGCTTTCTTT.

The chain joins TRBV6-5 to TRBJ1-5, with a possible D match to TRBD1 (6 bases). The CDR3 is 16 residues long. From germline, CDR1 is MNHEY and CDR2 SVGAGI. The V gene lost 4 bases and the J gene lost 5 bases, with 18 bases spanning the gap. CDR3: CASSSLTGYGDQPQHF. The CDR3 coding sequence is TGTGCCAGCAGTTCCCTTACAGGGTATGGGGATCAGCCCCAGCATTTT.

The V gene is TRBV27, the J gene TRBJ2-5; TRBD1 matches 9 bases. The CDR3 loop spans 16 amino acids. Looked up from germline, CDR1 is MNHEY and CDR2 is SMNVEV (reference sequence). V trimming: 5 bases; J trimming: 7 bases; junction bases outside the gene matches: 14. CDR3 sequence: CASSPTSGTGFGTQYF. The DNA of the CDR3 is TGTGCCAGCAGTCCAACCTCCGGGACAGGGTTTGGGACCCAGTACTTC.

The J gene is TRBJ1-2, the V gene TRBV18, with a possible D match to TRBD1 (6 bases). The ends were cut back, 5 bases at V and 5 bases at J, with 18 bases in the middle. Per the germline V gene, CDR1 is KGHSH and CDR2 is LQKENI. The CDR3 loop spans 15 amino acids. The CDR3 nucleotides read TGTGCCAGCTCATCCGACAGGAATGGGATATATGGCTACACCTTC. This encodes CASSSDRNGIYGYTF. The complete variable domain, with remaining parts taken from reference TRBV18 and TRBJ1-2, reads NAGVMQNPRHLVRRRGQEARLRCSPMKGHSHVYWYRQLPEEGLKFMVYLQKENIIDESGMPKERFSAEFPKEGPSILRIQQVVRGDSAAYFCASSSDRNGIYGYTFGSGTRLTVV.

The count of this clone is one. This sequence joins TRBV20-1 and TRBJ2-5; 8 bases line up with TRBD2. With V trimmed by 3 bases and J by 3 bases, 9 bases remained unmatched. CDR1 DFQATT and CDR2 SNEGSKA come from the germline V gene (reference sequence). The CDR3 is 15 amino acids. CDR3 in amino acids: CSASTSGGTKETQYF. CDR3 sequence (DNA): TGCAGTGCTAGTACCAGCGGGGGTACCAAAGAGACCCAGTACTTC.

V and J are TRBV2 and TRBJ2-7; 7 bases align to TRBD1. The V segment lost 6 bases and the J segment 4 bases; nucleotides outside the gene matches: 3. Germline V CDR1 and CDR2: SNHLY, FYNNEI. The CDR3 is 12 amino acids. CDR3 amino acids: CASSTQGYEQYF. The CDR3 bases are TGTGCCAGCAGCACACAGGGGTACGAGCAGTACTTC.